This TCR beta chain was captured in a study of OX40 agonist ivuxolimab in advanced cancers. Study details: Ivuxolimab, which patients received intravenously every 2 weeks, was dosed at 0.01 to 10 mg/kg. Patients undergoing dose escalation presented with hepatocellular carcinoma, melanoma, renal cell or head and neck cancer. The dose-escalation cohort was just under 85% male, with a mean age of approximately 62 years, ranging about 23 to 90.

This CDR3 has 17 residues. The V gene end was trimmed by 5 bases and the J gene end by 2 bases; junction bases not matched to a gene: 11. From germline, CDR1 is SGHAT and CDR2 FQNNGV. TCRdb's table, derived via immunoSEQ multiplex PCR, lists solely in-frame clones and lacks some. The sample lists about 53,000 clones, 75% to 85% occurring once. The study sampled blood at baseline, cycle 4 day 1, and cycle 7 day 1. V and J are TRBV11-2 and TRBJ1-4; TRBD1 matches at 7 bases. Specimen: CD4+ or CD8+ T cells sorted from blood, collected in a trial of the OX40 agonist ivuxolimab. This clonotype originated in an adult with an advanced solid tumor such as melanoma, head and neck, liver or kidney cancer. The CDR3: CASSRRQGGRTNEKLFF. The CDR3, as DNA: TGTGCCAGCAGCCGGCGACAGGGAGGTCGTACTAATGAAAAACTGTTTTTT.